A single sample gave rise to the 30 T cell receptor beta chains below, sequenced in a study of lymphopenia after photon versus proton radiotherapy. The table came from immunoSEQ multiplex PCR; TCRdb's copy has only in-frame clones and leaves some out. The sample carries more than 30,000 clones, 85% to 90% recorded once. This material consisted of peripheral blood, taken from a patient treated with photon-based radiotherapy. Receptors were obtained from a man in his fifties or sixties with gastric cancer.

The chain uses TRBV5-4 and TRBJ1-1; D call uncertain. This CDR3 spans 18 amino acids. Germline V lookup: CDR1 SGHNT, CDR2 YYREEE (reference sequence). The germline V and J ends were trimmed by 1 base and 0 bases, with 19 bases remaining between them. The CDR3 DNA reads as TGTGCCAGCAGCTTGTTGGGAGGGCGGGTGACCTTGAACACTGAAGCTTTCTTT. Translation gives CASSLLGGRVTLNTEAFF.

The chain employs TRBV7-9 and TRBJ2-5, with 10 bases lining up with TRBD2. Losses at the gene ends were 0 bases for V and 5 bases for J; bases not matched to a gene: 6. The V gene's germline CDR1 is SEHNR and CDR2 FQNEAQ (reference sequence). The CDR3 is 16 amino acids. CDR3 sequence: CASSLALAGVGETQYF. CDR3 DNA sequence: TGTGCCAGCAGCTTAGCGCTAGCGGGAGTGGGGGAGACCCAGTACTTC.

This clone came up a few times. The V gene is TRBV29-1, the J gene TRBJ1-2; tentatively, D is TRBD1 (5 bases). Germline V gene data show CDR1 as SQVTM and CDR2 as ANQGSEA. The V gene lost 6 bases and the J gene lost 4 bases, with 9 bases spanning the gap. The CDR3 contains 11 residues. The DNA of the CDR3 is TGCAGCGTGGGGCAGGGCTATGGCTACACCTTC. The encoded protein is CSVGQGYGYTF.

The chain uses TRBV5-4 and TRBJ1-2; 12 nucleotides agree with TRBD1. This CDR3 region has 17 residues. V was clipped by 4 bases and J by 5 bases; unmatched bases: 12. Germline V CDR1 and CDR2: SGHNT, YYREEE (reference sequence). The CDR3 here is CASSRGQGAALGYGYTF. The CDR3 region has the DNA TGTGCCAGCAGCCGGGGACAGGGGGCGGCCCTGGGGTATGGCTACACCTTC. Together with reference TRBV5-4 and TRBJ1-2, the CDR3 gives the full variable domain: ETGVTQSPTHLIKTRGQQVTLRCSSQSGHNTVSWYQQALGQGPQFIFQYYREEENGRGNFPPRFSGLQFPNYSSELNVNALELDDSALYLCASSRGQGAALGYGYTFGSGTRLTVV.

V is TRBV7-3 and J is TRBJ2-2; no firm D call. V dropped 5 bases and J dropped 3 bases, with 4 bases sitting between them. Per germline, CDR1 SGHTA and CDR2 FQGTGA. The CDR3 contains 12 residues. CDR3 residues: CASSTYTGELFF. The CDR3 DNA reads as TGTGCCAGCAGCACCTACACCGGGGAGCTGTTTTTT. Using reference TRBV7-3 and TRBJ2-2 for the parts outside the CDR3, the full variable domain is GAGVSQTPSNKVTEKGKYVELRCDPISGHTALYWYRQSLGQGPEFLIYFQGTGAADDSGLPNDRFFAVRPEGSVSTLKIQRTERGDSAVYLCASSTYTGELFFGEGSRLTVL.

A single count supports this clone. J is TRBJ1-3 and V is TRBV28; D is ambiguous. CDR3 length: 11 residues. V was cut by 10 bases and J by 4 bases, with 8 bases left in between. Per the germline V gene, CDR1 is MDHEN and CDR2 is SYDVKM. CDR3 residues: CATGGGNTIYF. CDR3 in DNA: TGTGCCACAGGCGGGGGAAACACCATATATTTT.

V usage is TRBV9 and J usage is TRBJ2-2, with 11 positions matching TRBD2. Germline values: CDR1 SGDLS, CDR2 YYNGEE. This CDR3 comprises 17 residues. Unmatched junction bases numbered 6, after V lost 4 bases and J lost 1 base. The CDR3 protein is CASSPRLAGGNTGELFF. The CDR3, as DNA: TGTGCCAGCAGCCCTCGCCTAGCGGGAGGGAACACCGGGGAGCTGTTTTTT.

This chain joins TRBV10-3 and TRBJ2-7, with D possibly being TRBD1 (5 bases). There are 15 residues in the CDR3. V was clipped by 0 bases and J by 2 bases, with 11 bases between them. The germline V gene has CDR1 ENHRY and CDR2 SYGVKD. Here the CDR3 reads CAISESGTGTYEQYF. The CDR3 coding sequence is TGTGCCATCAGTGAGTCAGGTACAGGAACCTACGAGCAGTACTTC.

The J gene is TRBJ1-2, the V gene TRBV23-1; D gene unclear. TRBV23-1 is known as an ORF, though its function is uncertain. This CDR3 has 14 residues. The germline V and J ends were trimmed by 3 bases and 3 bases, with 11 bases remaining between them. Here the CDR3 reads CASSQPIVHYGYTF. CDR3 nucleotides: TGCGCCAGCAGTCAGCCTATTGTTCACTATGGCTACACCTTC.

The chain carries TRBV5-1 and TRBJ2-5; no definite D call. This CDR3 spans 15 amino acids. Looked up from germline, CDR1 is SGHRS and CDR2 is YFSETQ. With 0 bases removed from V and 7 bases from J, the gap between germline ends came to 16 bases. The CDR3 DNA reads as TGCGCCAGCAGCTTGGGGCGTGTTCAGGACGGGACCCAGTACTTC. It encodes CASSLGRVQDGTQYF.

This clone showed up just once. V is TRBV9 and J is TRBJ1-5; D is perhaps TRBD1 (5 bases). The CDR3 has 14 residues. Trimming left V 7 bases short and J 0 bases short, with 11 bases between. The germline V gene encodes CDR1 SGDLS and CDR2 YYNGEE. CDR3 nucleotides: TGTGCCAGCCTAATCAGGGATAGCAATCAGCCCCAGCATTTT. Residues: CASLIRDSNQPQHF. The entire variable domain, with the rest obtained from reference TRBV9 and TRBJ1-5, is as follows: DSGVTQTPKHLITATGQRVTLRCSPRSGDLSVYWYQQSLDQGLQFLIQYYNGEERAKGNILERFSAQQFPDLHSELNLSSLELGDSALYFCASLIRDSNQPQHFGDGTRLSIL.

The J gene is TRBJ2-4, the V gene TRBV2, with D possibly being TRBD2 (6 bases). V lost 1 base, J lost 9 bases, and 13 bases lay in between. This CDR3 contains 14 residues. The V gene's germline CDR1 is SNHLY and CDR2 FYNNEI. CDR3 region: CASSEGLVDTIQYF. In DNA form, the CDR3 reads TGTGCCAGCAGTGAAGGACTAGTCGATACCATTCAGTACTTC.

The gene calls are TRBV2 and TRBJ2-7, with D uncertain. Looked up from germline, CDR1 is SNHLY and CDR2 is FYNNEI. CDR3 length: 11 residues. V was trimmed by 6 bases and J by 0 bases, leaving 3 bases between them. Written as DNA, the CDR3 is TGTGCCAGCAGCCCCTCCTACGAGCAGTACTTC. Amino acid sequence: CASSPSYEQYF.

The V gene is TRBV11-2, the J gene TRBJ2-1; 9 bases agree with TRBD2. CDR1 is SGHAT, CDR2 FQNNGV, per germline. The CDR3 extends over 16 amino acids. V dropped 4 bases and J dropped 4; count of bases not matched to a gene: 8. CDR3 in amino acids: CASSSGLAASYNEQFF. DNA for the CDR3: TGTGCCAGCAGCTCGGGACTAGCAGCCTCTTACAATGAGCAGTTCTTC. Full variable domain (rest looked up from reference TRBV11-2 and TRBJ2-1): EAGVAQSPRYKIIEKRQSVAFWCNPISGHATLYWYQQILGQGPKLLIQFQNNGVVDDSQLPKDRFSAERLKGVDSTLKIQPAKLEDSAVYLCASSSGLAASYNEQFFGPGTRLTVL.

This chain links TRBV5-8 with TRBJ2-7, with 10 bases fitting TRBD1. With 0 bases clipped from V and 0 bases from J, the junction kept 0 bases outside the gene matches. The CDR3 sequence is 15 residues long. From germline, CDR1 is SGHTS and CDR2 YDEGEE. DNA for the CDR3: TGTGCCAGCAGCTTGGGACAGGGGGCCTCCTACGAGCAGTACTTC. Residues: CASSLGQGASYEQYF.

The chain employs TRBV7-2 and TRBJ2-7, with a possible D match to TRBD1 (6 bases). Between the trimmed V and J ends, which lost 1 base and 5 bases, there was a span of 15 bases. The CDR3 has 15 residues. The V gene's germline CDR1 is SGHTA and CDR2 FQGNSA. The CDR3 is CASSLGPGQRNEQYF. The CDR3 nucleotides read TGTGCCAGCAGCTTAGGTCCAGGACAGCGCAACGAGCAGTACTTC. The full variable domain, in which reference TRBV7-2 and TRBJ2-7 provide the parts outside the CDR3, is GAGVSQSPSNKVTEKGKDVELRCDPISGHTALYWYRQSLGQGLEFLIYFQGNSAPDKSGLPSDRFSAERTGGSVSTLTIQRTQQEDSAVYLCASSLGPGQRNEQYFGPGTRLTVT.

This clone was observed a single time. This sequence joins TRBV28 and TRBJ1-5; the D gene is possibly TRBD1 (6 bases). The CDR3 length is 15 residues. CDR1 MDHEN and CDR2 SYDVKM come from the germline V gene. V dropped 5 bases and J dropped 9 bases, with 20 bases sitting between them. The DNA for the CDR3 is TGTGCCAGCAGTACTGGTGGGGGGGGCGCAGGGCCCCAGCATTTT. Protein product: CASSTGGGGAGPQHF.

The chain uses TRBV5-6 and TRBJ2-1; possibly TRBD1 or TRBD2 for D (5 bases each). The V gene's germline CDR1 is SGHDT and CDR2 YYEEEE. The CDR3 runs 15 residues. Trimming cost V 0 bases and J 5 bases, with 12 bases left between them. The DNA for the CDR3 is TGTGCCAGCAGCTTGGCGGGGACCGGCAACAATGAGCAGTTCTTC. Translation gives CASSLAGTGNNEQFF.

This clone was observed once. This CDR3 reads CSVGPAWTSGRALGEQFF. Written as DNA, the CDR3 is TGCAGCGTTGGGCCAGCCTGGACTAGCGGGAGGGCCTTGGGTGAGCAGTTCTTC. The chain carries TRBV29-1 and TRBJ2-1, with 15 bases matching TRBD2. The CDR3 runs 18 residues. Germline V gene sequence: CDR1 SQVTM, CDR2 ANQGSEA. The V segment lost 4 bases and the J segment 9 bases; nucleotides outside the gene matches: 16.

This rearrangement joins TRBV5-4 to TRBJ2-5, with TRBD2 identical over 10 bases. V lost 9 bases to trimming and J lost 5 bases; unmatched junction nucleotides: 13. In germline, CDR1 is SGHNT, CDR2 YYREEE (reference sequence). This CDR3 has 15 amino acids. CDR3 DNA sequence: TGTGCCACCACTCTCAGGAGCGGGAGGGCCGAGACCCAGTACTTC. Protein sequence: CATTLRSGRAETQYF.

The chain is built from TRBV5-6 and TRBJ1-3, with D maybe TRBD1 (6 bases). With 2 bases removed from V and 0 bases from J, the gap between germline ends came to 9 bases. Per germline, CDR1 SGHDT and CDR2 YYEEEE. The CDR3 totals 15 residues. In DNA, the CDR3 is TGTGCCAGCAGCTTCAGGGGCATCTCTGGAAACACCATATATTTT. It codes for CASSFRGISGNTIYF.

The rearrangement uses TRBV18 and TRBJ2-5; 12 bases fit TRBD1. Germline-derived CDR1 and CDR2 are KGHSH and LQKENI. The CDR3 contains 17 residues. Trimming took 5 bases from V and 4 from J; bases not matched to a gene: 11. The CDR3 DNA reads TGTGCCAGCTCAACTTTGGGACAGGGGGCAGTTGGAGAGACCCAGTACTTC. The encoded protein is CASSTLGQGAVGETQYF.

The chain has TRBV5-6 and TRBJ2-7; perhaps D is TRBD1 or TRBD2 (5 bases each). V lost 2 bases, J lost 4 bases, and 13 bases lay in between. The length of the CDR3 is 14 residues. Germline-derived CDR1 and CDR2 are SGHDT and YYEEEE. The CDR3 loop reads CASSFGTQEYEQYF. The CDR3 DNA sequence: TGTGCCAGCAGCTTTGGGACGCAAGAGTACGAGCAGTACTTC.

The gene calls are TRBV7-6 and TRBJ2-1; the match to TRBD2 covers 7 bases. Per the germline V gene, CDR1 is SGHVS and CDR2 is FNYEAQ. J lost 0 bases, V lost 6 bases, and 17 bases had no gene match. The CDR3 runs to 19 residues. The CDR3: CASSPQTGTTPPSYNEQFF. The CDR3 DNA is TGTGCCAGCAGTCCCCAAACCGGGACTACCCCCCCCTCCTACAATGAGCAGTTCTTC.

This chain links TRBV18 with TRBJ2-3; D gene unclear. V was cut by 2 bases and J by 0 bases, with 6 bases left in between. CDR3 length: 14 amino acids. The germline V gene has CDR1 KGHSH and CDR2 LQKENI. The CDR3 DNA reads TGTGCCAGCTCACCATTGAGAAGCACAGATACGCAGTATTTT. It translates to CASSPLRSTDTQYF.

The rearrangement links TRBV9 to TRBJ1-3; no definite D call. Deletions cut 2 bases from V and 0 bases from J, with 9 bases between. The CDR3 has 15 amino acids. Germline CDR1 and CDR2: SGDLS and YYNGEE. The CDR3 region has the DNA TGTGCCAGCAGCGTTTTTGCTACCTCTGGAAACACCATATATTTT. Translation: CASSVFATSGNTIYF.

The chain links TRBV6-5 to TRBJ1-4; D might be TRBD1 (5 bases). Looked up from germline, CDR1 is MNHEY and CDR2 is SVGAGI. Trimming pared 8 bases from V and 5 bases from J, leaving 15 bases between. The CDR3 consists of 14 residues. CDR3 nucleotides: TGTGCCAGCTCCCAGGGAGGGCGCAATGAAAAACTGTTTTTT. Amino acid sequence: CASSQGGRNEKLFF.

V gene TRBV7-6 combines with J gene TRBJ1-2; D is unclear. This CDR3 region has 13 residues. From germline, CDR1 is SGHVS and CDR2 FNYEAQ. V was shortened by 2 bases and J by 4 bases, with 8 bases between the two germline ends. The CDR3 protein is CASSLNLGYGYTF. The DNA of the CDR3 is TGTGCCAGCAGCTTAAATCTGGGCTATGGCTACACCTTC.

The rearrangement joins TRBV5-6 to TRBJ2-6; no clear D gene. Germline CDR1 and CDR2: SGHDT and YYEEEE. The CDR3 consists of 17 residues. Between the trimmed V and J ends, which lost 0 bases and 0 bases, there was a span of 10 bases. The CDR3 DNA reads TGTGCCAGCAGCTTGGAAGGGTACGGCTCTGGGGCCAACGTCCTGACTTTC. This translates into CASSLEGYGSGANVLTF. The full variable domain, completed using reference TRBV5-6 and TRBJ2-6, is DAGVTQSPTHLIKTRGQQVTLRCSPKSGHDTVSWYQQALGQGPQFIFQYYEEEERQRGNFPDRFSGHQFPNYSSELNVNALLLGDSALYLCASSLEGYGSGANVLTFGAGSRLTVL.

This clone was recorded a few times. The rearrangement uses TRBV4-2 and TRBJ1-5; a weak D match, TRBD1 (5 bases). Trimming left V 4 bases short and J 1 base short, with 11 bases between. CDR3 length: 15 amino acids. Looked up from germline, CDR1 is LGHNA and CDR2 is YNFKEQ. The CDR3 nucleotides read TGTGCCAGCAGCCCTTTCCGGGACAGCAATCAGCCCCAGCATTTT. Translated, it gives CASSPFRDSNQPQHF.